This passage covers 24 T cell receptor beta chains from one sample sequenced in a study of human T cells and chemical hapten exposure. TCRdb analysed the RACE reads with MiXCR anew, one entry per CDR3 protein. The sample has some 65,000 distinct CDR3 sequences; under 7.5% are singletons. Time point meaning: healthy volunteer bleed at 6 weeks. Whole blood that had not been fractionated was the source of extracted total RNA. The sequenced material came from whole blood. These receptors originate from a female donor in good health. Some clones in this sample may be carry-over from other donors' samples.

Ten or more counts support this clonotype. V and J are TRBV28 and TRBJ2-5; 7 positions match TRBD1. The CDR3 runs to 14 residues. V lost 8 bases and J lost 1; bases outside the gene matches: 7. Germline V gene lookup returns CDR1 MDHEN and CDR2 SYDVKM. Here the CDR3 reads CASQAGTAQETQYF. The CDR3, as DNA: TGTGCCAGCCAAGCCGGGACAGCCCAAGAGACCCAGTACTTC.

This clonotype was recorded many times. The chain links TRBV20-1 to TRBJ2-7; 7 positions agree with TRBD1. The CDR3 length is 13 residues. J gave up 6 bases and V 3 bases, and 8 bases lay outside the gene matches. CDR1 DFQATT and CDR2 SNEGSKA come from the germline V gene (reference sequence). CDR3 in amino acids: CSASETGAGEQYF. DNA for the CDR3: TGCAGTGCTAGCGAAACAGGGGCAGGCGAGCAGTACTTC.

In its sample, this clonotype was seen a few times. The V gene is TRBV28, the J gene TRBJ2-7, with 7 bases identical to TRBD2. Losses at the gene ends were 6 bases for V and 3 bases for J; bases not matched to a gene: 5. Looked up from germline, CDR1 is MDHEN and CDR2 is SYDVKM. The CDR3 has 13 amino acids. DNA for the CDR3: TGTGCCAGCAGCTACAGCGGGAACTACGAGCAGTACTTC. This encodes CASSYSGNYEQYF.

This clonotype ranks as medium-sized (0.01 to 0.1%). DNA for the CDR3: TGTGCCACCAGTGATTCGACTAGAATGACAGATACGCAGTATTTT. Encoded protein: CATSDSTRMTDTQYF. V usage is TRBV24-1 and J usage is TRBJ2-3, with D possibly TRBD2 on 6 matching bases. The germline CDR1 and CDR2 sequences are KGHDR and SFDVKD. The CDR3 has 15 amino acids. Trimming removed 2 bases at V and 3 bases at J, with 11 bases between.

The chain has TRBV28 and TRBJ2-3; 7 bases align to TRBD2. CDR1 is MDHEN and CDR2 is SYDVKM in the germline V gene. This CDR3 is 13 amino acids long. CDR3 nucleotides: TGTGCATCACTAGCGTTATCATCAGATACGCAGTATTTT. It translates to CASLALSSDTQYF.

This clonotype was detected many times. The chain links TRBV20-1 to TRBJ2-7, with D uncertain. The ends were cut back, 2 bases at V and 6 bases at J, with 17 bases in the middle. Per germline, CDR1 DFQATT and CDR2 SNEGSKA (reference sequence). The CDR3 contains 14 residues. CDR3 sequence: CSARPADGAREQYF. The CDR3 DNA sequence: TGCAGTGCTAGACCTGCAGACGGAGCGCGCGAGCAGTACTTC.

This clonotype has just a few counts. The CDR3 coding sequence is TGTGCCAGCAGTACCCCTAGCGGGAGGGCCTCGGATACGCAGTATTTT. Translation: CASSTPSGRASDTQYF. This chain links TRBV28 with TRBJ2-3; 12 bases fit TRBD2. Unmatched junction bases numbered 9, after V lost 5 bases and J lost 6 bases. Germline V gives CDR1 MDHEN, CDR2 SYDVKM. This CDR3 spans 16 amino acids. Complete variable domain (other parts from reference TRBV28 and TRBJ2-3): DVKVTQSSRYLVKRTGEKVFLECVQDMDHENMFWYRQDPGLGLRLIYFSYDVKMKEKGDIPEGYSVSREKKERFSLILESASTNQTSMYLCASSTPSGRASDTQYFGPGTRLTVL.

The chain employs TRBV9 and TRBJ2-7, with D possibly being TRBD2 (6 bases). Germline V CDR1 and CDR2: SGDLS, YYNGEE. This CDR3 spans 15 amino acids. V lost 5 bases and J lost 4, with 19 bases in between. The CDR3 DNA is TGTGCCAGCAGTTTGCGACCCGGGACTTCATACGAGCAGTACTTC. It translates to CASSLRPGTSYEQYF.

This clonotype was seen repeatedly, ten times or more. V is TRBV28 and J is TRBJ1-5; 9 positions match TRBD1. The ends lost 6 bases at V and 3 bases at J; junction bases unmatched: 3. Germline CDR1 MDHEN, CDR2 SYDVKM. The CDR3 has 14 amino acids. This CDR3 reads CASRRDRANQPQHF. The CDR3 coding sequence is TGTGCCAGCAGGCGGGACAGGGCCAATCAGCCCCAGCATTTT.

This clonotype was observed many times. V usage is TRBV6-1 and J usage is TRBJ2-7; the D is unclear. Trimming cost V 7 bases and J 1 base, with 11 bases left between them. CDR1 and CDR2 (germline): MNHNS, SASEGT. This CDR3 has 13 residues. The CDR3 nucleotides read TGTGCCAGCAATATAGAGGTTTCCTACGAGCAGTACTTC. Its protein product is CASNIEVSYEQYF.

CDR3 coding DNA: TGCGCCAGCAGCCCAGACAGGGCGCCCCAAGAGACCCAGTACTTC. Its translation: CASSPDRAPQETQYF. This chain connects TRBV5-1 to TRBJ2-5; TRBD1 matches at 7 bases. The CDR3 runs to 15 residues. V lost 4 bases and J lost 1; bases outside the gene matches: 7. Germline lookup yields CDR1 SGHRS and CDR2 YFSETQ.

This clonotype was found many times. The CDR3 loop reads CASSQTANQETQYF. The CDR3 DNA is TGCGCCAGCAGCCAAACAGCGAACCAAGAGACCCAGTACTTC. This rearrangement joins TRBV4-1 to TRBJ2-5; D gene uncertain. Trimming removed 2 bases from V and 0 bases from J, with 7 bases in between. The CDR3 runs to 14 residues. Germline V gene sequence: CDR1 MGHRA, CDR2 YSYEKL.

This clonotype came up a few times. This chain uses TRBV7-8 with TRBJ2-1; possibly TRBD1 for D (6 bases). This CDR3 is 14 amino acids long. The V gene lost 5 bases and the J gene lost 3 bases, with 11 bases spanning the gap. CDR1 SGHVS and CDR2 FQNEAQ come from the germline V gene. This CDR3 reads CASSKYRDYNEQFF. The CDR3 DNA follows: TGTGCCAGCAGCAAATACAGGGACTACAATGAGCAGTTCTTC.

This clonotype has just a few counts. V and J are TRBV14 and TRBJ2-1, with 11 bases that match TRBD2. The germline V gene has CDR1 SGHDN and CDR2 FVKESK. The CDR3 totals 17 residues. Trimming removed 4 bases from V and 3 bases from J; junction bases left unmatched: 8. In DNA form, the CDR3 reads TGTGCCAGCAGCCGCTCGAGACTAGCGGGGTTCTACAATGAGCAGTTCTTC. The encoded protein is CASSRSRLAGFYNEQFF.

The chain combines TRBV12-3 or TRBV12-4 with TRBJ2-3, with D maybe TRBD2 (5 bases). The CDR3 extends over 13 amino acids. Trimming left V 6 bases short and J 2 bases short, with 9 bases between. The CDR3 here is CASSPGNTDTQYF. In nucleotides, the CDR3 is TGTGCCAGCAGCCCCGGGAACACAGATACGCAGTATTTT.

As for this clonotype: Since a much larger clone is just one base distant, this may be a read error. This chain uses TRBV10-3 with TRBJ1-1, with 9 bases identical to TRBD1. Per the germline V gene, CDR1 is ENHRY and CDR2 is SYGVKD. The CDR3 loop spans 13 amino acids. The V and J ends lost 9 bases and 6 bases, in that order; junction bases with no gene match: 8. CDR3 nucleotides: TGTGCCATTATTACAGGGGGCTTATCTGAAGCTTTCTTT. It yields the protein CAIITGGLSEAFF.

J is TRBJ1-2 and V is TRBV7-9; D unresolved. The CDR3 has 15 amino acids. V was shortened by 1 base and J by 6 bases, with 15 bases between the two germline ends. The germline gives CDR1 SEHNR, CDR2 FQNEAQ (reference sequence). The CDR3 region has the DNA TGTGCCAGCAGCTTAGAAACCACCGGAGGGAATGGCTACACCTTC. Translated, it gives CASSLETTGGNGYTF.

V gene TRBV28 combines with J gene TRBJ1-5; a weak D match, TRBD1 (6 bases). The CDR3 has 15 residues. Germline V gene sequence: CDR1 MDHEN, CDR2 SYDVKM. Trimming removed 2 bases from V and 6 bases from J, with 14 bases in between. CDR3 bases: TGTGCCAGCAGTTTAAACAGGGTCTCGACTCAGCCCCAGCATTTT. Encoded protein: CASSLNRVSTQPQHF.

This clonotype has at least ten counts. The chain combines TRBV7-9 with TRBJ2-3, with 9 bases fitting TRBD2. This CDR3 is built from 16 residues. With 4 bases clipped from V and 1 base from J, the junction kept 6 bases outside the gene matches. The germline CDR1 and CDR2 sequences are SEHNR and FQNEAQ (reference sequence). The DNA of the CDR3 is TGTGCCAGCAGCTCCAGACTAGCGGTACGCACAGATACGCAGTATTTT. It specifies CASSSRLAVRTDTQYF.

In this sample, this clonotype turned up many times. V gene TRBV6-2 or TRBV6-3 combines with J gene TRBJ1-6; D might be TRBD1 (5 bases). Germline CDR1 is MNHEY and CDR2 is SVGEGT. This CDR3 comprises 16 residues. Trimming took off 6 bases at V and 5 bases at J, with 17 bases between the two ends. Here the CDR3 reads CASSRARQTDNSPLHF. CDR3 nucleotide sequence: TGTGCCAGCAGCCGCGCTCGACAGACCGATAATTCACCCCTCCACTTT.

This clonotype has ten or more counts. This chain connects TRBV7-2 to TRBJ2-3; tentative D call: TRBD2 (6 bases). The CDR3 extends over 17 amino acids. Germline V lookup: CDR1 SGHTA, CDR2 FQGNSA. V dropped 1 base and J dropped 2 bases, with 16 bases sitting between them. CDR3 protein: CASSLVGSGRPTDTQYF. In DNA, the CDR3 is TGTGCCAGCAGCTTAGTCGGTAGCGGTCGCCCCACAGATACGCAGTATTTT.

This clonotype has just a few counts. The genes are TRBV4-1 and TRBJ1-4; D unresolved. CDR3 length equals 15 residues. Trimming took off 2 bases at V and 11 bases at J, with 18 bases between the two ends. The germline V gene encodes CDR1 MGHRA and CDR2 YSYEKL. The CDR3 DNA is TGCGCCAGCAGCCAACTCATGGGTCTTACTCGTAAACTGTTTTTT. It is translated as CASSQLMGLTRKLFF.

This clonotype was counted only a few times. The chain employs TRBV4-2 and TRBJ2-7; D remains unclear. Germline CDR1 LGHNA, CDR2 YNFKEQ. V dropped 0 bases and J dropped 1 base, with 13 bases sitting between them. This CDR3 spans 16 amino acids. The CDR3 spells CASSQDEADRSYEQYF. The CDR3 DNA follows: TGTGCCAGCAGCCAAGATGAGGCCGACCGGTCCTACGAGCAGTACTTC.

In its sample, this clonotype was seen many times. The rearrangement joins TRBV6-5 to TRBJ1-6; 9 positions agree with TRBD1. CDR1 is MNHEY and CDR2 is SVGAGI in the germline V gene. After removal of 3 bases from V and 7 bases from J, the junction contained 4 bases not matched to a gene. The CDR3 totals 15 residues. CDR3 sequence: CASSYSGTGNSPLHF. The CDR3 bases are TGTGCCAGCAGTTATTCCGGGACAGGGAATTCACCCCTCCACTTT.